A single sample gave rise to the 11 T cell receptor beta chains below, sequenced in a study of shared clonotypes between healthy human individuals. Only in-frame clones appear in the TCRdb table, and some are missing; sequencing was by immunoSEQ multiplex PCR. The data hold about 2.3 million clones, with 93% observed a single time. The material sequenced was naive CD4+ T cells from PBMCs. As to subset: CD45RA+ positively selected. Every receptor here comes from a man between 18 and 35 years old in good health. Some clones in this sample may be carry-over from other donors' samples.

The chain carries TRBV25-1 and TRBJ2-1; 16 bases are shared with TRBD2. The CDR3 spans 15 residues. Losses at the gene ends were 2 bases for V and 14 bases for J; bases not matched to a gene: 6. The germline V gene has CDR1 MGHDK and CDR2 SYGVNS. The CDR3 sequence is CASSEPGLAGGPKFF. The CDR3 DNA is TGTGCCAGCAGTGAACCGGGACTAGCGGGAGGGCCGAAGTTCTTC.

The V and J genes are TRBV5-5 and TRBJ1-2; D unresolved. The ends were cut back, 4 bases at V and 8 bases at J, with 12 bases in the middle. Germline V lookup: CDR1 SGHKS, CDR2 YYEKEE (reference sequence). This CDR3 is 12 amino acids long. The CDR3 region has the DNA TGTGCCAGCAGCCCGAGGGTAGGCGGCTACACCTTC. It translates to CASSPRVGGYTF.

The rearrangement links TRBV19 to TRBJ2-7, with D hard to call. Between the trimmed V and J ends, which lost 8 bases and 0 bases, there was a span of 20 bases. CDR3 size: 16 residues. CDR1 and CDR2 from the germline V gene are LNHDA and SQIVND (reference sequence). The CDR3 coding sequence is TGTGCCAGTCGTGAGACTGGCGGTTTATTCTCCTACGAGCAGTACTTC. It is translated as CASRETGGLFSYEQYF.

About this clone: Other nucleotide sequences in the sample specify the same CDR3. This chain links TRBV11-2 with TRBJ2-5, with D unresolved. Germline V CDR1 and CDR2: SGHAT, FQNNGV. The CDR3 length is 13 residues. V was clipped by 4 bases and J by 2 bases, with 8 bases between them. The CDR3 protein is CASSSGLQETQYF. The CDR3 region has the DNA TGTGCCAGCAGCTCCGGGCTTCAAGAGACCCAGTACTTC.

This chain uses TRBV29-1 with TRBJ2-2, with a tentative D call TRBD2 (7 bases). CDR1 is SQVTM and CDR2 is ANQGSEA in the germline V gene. The CDR3 totals 17 residues. The V and J ends lost 7 bases and 2 bases respectively, with 23 bases between them. The CDR3 DNA is TGCAGCGCTGGGGGCCTGGCTAGCGGAGTCAACACCGGGGAGCTGTTTTTT. This gives the protein CSAGGLASGVNTGELFF.

On this clone: The junction shows a germline mismatch at one end, possibly a read error. This chain connects TRBV7-9 to TRBJ2-1, with D tentatively TRBD1 or TRBD2 (5 bases each). The CDR3 runs to 17 residues. Germline lookup yields CDR1 SEHNR and CDR2 FQNEAQ (reference sequence). Here the CDR3 DNA reads TGTGCCAGCAGATTAGGGGACCACCGTTCTTCCTACAATGAGCAGTTCTTC. This codes for CASRLGDHRSSYNEQFF.

The chain recombines TRBV6-1 with TRBJ2-7; D gene unclear. The CDR3 is 13 residues long. Germline assignment: CDR1 MNHNS and CDR2 SASEGT. Trimming removed 0 bases from V and 6 bases from J, with 9 bases in between. The CDR3 DNA is TGTGCCAGCAGTGAAGCGCGTTACTCCGAGCAGTACTTC. Its protein product is CASSEARYSEQYF.

This clone was seen just once. This chain connects TRBV10-2 to TRBJ1-2; TRBD1 matches 7 bases. The CDR3 covers 14 residues. J gave up 3 bases and V 5 bases, and 6 bases lay outside the gene matches. CDR1 is WSHSY, CDR2 SAAADI, per germline. The CDR3 here is CASSLQGFDYGYTF. Here the CDR3 DNA reads TGCGCCAGCAGTTTACAGGGGTTTGACTATGGCTACACCTTC.

The chain couples TRBV19 to TRBJ1-5, with 7 bases aligning to TRBD1. With 0 bases clipped from V and 9 bases from J, the junction kept 8 bases outside the gene matches. Germline V gene data show CDR1 as LNHDA and CDR2 as SQIVND (reference sequence). The CDR3 is 15 amino acids. CDR3 in DNA: TGTGCCAGTAGTATAGAAAGGACAGGCGCCCGGCCCCAGCATTTT. Its translation: CASSIERTGARPQHF. The full variable domain, completed using reference TRBV19 and TRBJ1-5, is DGGITQSPKYLFRKEGQNVTLSCEQNLNHDAMYWYRQDPGQGLRLIYYSQIVNDFQKGDIAEGYSVSREKKESFPLTVTSAQKNPTAFYLCASSIERTGARPQHFGDGTRLSIL.

V gene TRBV5-1 combines with J gene TRBJ2-2; TRBD2 might be the D (6 bases). Trimming stripped 1 base from V and 3 bases from J, with 13 bases between. The CDR3 is 16 residues long. CDR1 SGHRS and CDR2 YFSETQ come from the germline V gene. The chain's CDR3 is CASSLIAGPYTGELFF. In DNA, the CDR3 is TGCGCCAGCAGCTTGATCGCGGGACCTTACACCGGGGAGCTGTTTTTT.

The chain has TRBV11-2 and TRBJ2-1, with 11 bases fitting TRBD2. V dropped 5 bases and J dropped 4; count of bases not matched to a gene: 10. The CDR3 extends over 17 amino acids. Germline V gene sequence: CDR1 SGHAT, CDR2 FQNNGV. Written as DNA, the CDR3 is TGTGCCAGCAGCGGGACCGGGACTAGCGGTACATACAATGAGCAGTTCTTC. This sequence encodes CASSGTGTSGTYNEQFF.